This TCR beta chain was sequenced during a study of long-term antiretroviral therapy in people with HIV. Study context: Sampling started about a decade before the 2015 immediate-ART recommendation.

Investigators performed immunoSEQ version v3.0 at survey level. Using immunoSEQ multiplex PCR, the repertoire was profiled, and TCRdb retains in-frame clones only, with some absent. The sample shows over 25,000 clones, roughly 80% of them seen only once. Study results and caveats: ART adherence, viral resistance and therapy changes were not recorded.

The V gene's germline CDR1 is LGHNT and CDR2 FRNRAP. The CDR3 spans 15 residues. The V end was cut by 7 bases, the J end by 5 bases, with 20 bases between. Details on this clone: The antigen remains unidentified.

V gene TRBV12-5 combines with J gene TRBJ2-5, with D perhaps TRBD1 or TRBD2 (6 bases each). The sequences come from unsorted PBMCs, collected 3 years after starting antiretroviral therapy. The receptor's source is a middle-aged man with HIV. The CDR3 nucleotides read TGTGCTAGTGCCGATCTAGGGGGGCCTGGGGAGACCCAGTACTTC. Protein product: CASADLGGPGETQYF.